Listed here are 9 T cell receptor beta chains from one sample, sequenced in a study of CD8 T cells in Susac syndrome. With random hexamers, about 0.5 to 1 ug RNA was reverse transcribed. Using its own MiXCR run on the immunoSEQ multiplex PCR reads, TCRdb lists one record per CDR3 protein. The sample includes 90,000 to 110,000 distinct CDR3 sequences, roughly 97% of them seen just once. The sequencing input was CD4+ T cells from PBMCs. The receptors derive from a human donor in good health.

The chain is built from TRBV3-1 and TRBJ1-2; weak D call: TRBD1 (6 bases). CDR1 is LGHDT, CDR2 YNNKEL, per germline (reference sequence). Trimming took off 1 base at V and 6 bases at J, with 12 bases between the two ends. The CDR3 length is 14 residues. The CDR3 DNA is TGTGCCAGCAGCCAAGGTCGGGGGGCGAATGGCTACACCTTC. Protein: CASSQGRGANGYTF.

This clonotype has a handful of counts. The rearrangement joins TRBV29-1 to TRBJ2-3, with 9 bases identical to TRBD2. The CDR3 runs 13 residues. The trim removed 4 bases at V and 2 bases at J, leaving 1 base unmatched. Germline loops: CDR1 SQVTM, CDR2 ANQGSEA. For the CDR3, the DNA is TGCAGCGTTGGCGGGAGGGCCACAGATACGCAGTATTTT. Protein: CSVGGRATDTQYF.

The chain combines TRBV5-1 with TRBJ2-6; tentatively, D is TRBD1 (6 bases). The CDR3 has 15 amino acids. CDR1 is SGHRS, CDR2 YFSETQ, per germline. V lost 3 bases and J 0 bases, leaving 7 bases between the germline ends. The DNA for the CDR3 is TGCGCCAGCAGCTGGACAGTCTCTGGGGCCAACGTCCTGACTTTC. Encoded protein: CASSWTVSGANVLTF.

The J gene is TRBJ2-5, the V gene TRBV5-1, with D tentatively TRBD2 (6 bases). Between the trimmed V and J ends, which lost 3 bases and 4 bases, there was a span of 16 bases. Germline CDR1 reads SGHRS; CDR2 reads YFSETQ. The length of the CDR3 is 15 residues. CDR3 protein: CASSSPAGSRETQYF. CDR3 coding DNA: TGCGCCAGCAGCTCCCCCGCGGGAAGCAGAGAGACCCAGTACTTC.

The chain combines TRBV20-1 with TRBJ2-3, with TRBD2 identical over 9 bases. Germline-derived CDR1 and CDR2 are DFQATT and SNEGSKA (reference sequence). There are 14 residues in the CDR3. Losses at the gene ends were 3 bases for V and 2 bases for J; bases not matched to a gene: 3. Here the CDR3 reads CSASSSGNTDTQYF. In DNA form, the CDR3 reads TGCAGTGCTAGCTCTAGCGGGAACACAGATACGCAGTATTTT.

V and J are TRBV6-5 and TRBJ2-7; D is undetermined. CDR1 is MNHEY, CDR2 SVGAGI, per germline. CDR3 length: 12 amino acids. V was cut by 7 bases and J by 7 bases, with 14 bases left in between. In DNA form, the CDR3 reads TGTGCCAGCAAGGGTCTCGTTGGAGAGCAGTACTTC. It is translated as CASKGLVGEQYF.

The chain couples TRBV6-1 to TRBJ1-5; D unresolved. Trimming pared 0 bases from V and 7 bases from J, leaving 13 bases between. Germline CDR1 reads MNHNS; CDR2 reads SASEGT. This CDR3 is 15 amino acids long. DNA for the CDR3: TGTGCCAGCAGTGAAGCGGGCACCAGGAGGCAGCCCCAGCATTTT. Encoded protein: CASSEAGTRRQPQHF.

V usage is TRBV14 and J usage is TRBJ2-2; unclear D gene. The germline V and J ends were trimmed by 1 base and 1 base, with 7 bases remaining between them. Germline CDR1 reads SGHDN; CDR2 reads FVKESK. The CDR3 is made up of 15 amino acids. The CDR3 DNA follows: TGTGCCAGCAGCCAAGCCAGGATGAACACCGGGGAGCTGTTTTTT. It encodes CASSQARMNTGELFF.

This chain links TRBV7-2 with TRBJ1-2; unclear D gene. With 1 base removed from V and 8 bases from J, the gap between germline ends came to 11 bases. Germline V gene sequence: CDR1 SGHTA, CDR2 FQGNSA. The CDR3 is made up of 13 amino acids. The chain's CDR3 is CASSLGMTPGYTF. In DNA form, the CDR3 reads TGTGCCAGCAGCTTAGGAATGACACCGGGCTACACCTTC.